These T cell receptor beta chains were read from a single sample in a study of blood T cells in healthy people across ages. TCRdb re-called the 5' RACE reads with MiXCR, one entry per CDR3 protein. The sample has about 780,000 distinct CDR3 sequences, under 30% seen once; the top ten hold less than 3.5%. This same sample was also part of a study on T cells of mothers and their children.

Sequenced: blood. The receptors derive from a boy under 18 in good health. Each CDR3 is given with its conserved first and last residue. The D gene is left open where the match is weak. Rows may omit the clone size; those that give it use once, few, many or a size class.

clone_size j_call d_call v_call cdr3_nt cdr3_aa
. TRBJ2-7 . TRBV7-9 TGTGCCAGCAGCTTAGTTGGACGGGGCTACGAGCAGTACTTC CASSLVGRGYEQYF
few TRBJ2-7 . TRBV28 TGTGCCAGCAGTACCCGGACTGATACCTACGAGCAGTACTTC CASSTRTDTYEQYF
few TRBJ2-7 . TRBV5-1 TGCGCCAGCTCCCCTCTCGGGGAGTCCTACGAGCAGTACTTC CASSPLGESYEQYF
. TRBJ2-2 TRBD1 TRBV6-5 TGTGCCAGCAGTAGACAGGGGTGGGGCACCGGGGAGCTGTTTTTT CASSRQGWGTGELFF
few TRBJ1-2 . TRBV10-3 TGTGCCATCAGCGTGGACCGCTATGGCTACACCTTC CAISVDRYGYTF
. TRBJ2-5 . TRBV12-3/TRBV12-4 TGTGCCAGCAGTTTAGATTTGAGGAGGGGCTCAAAGTCCCAAGAGACCCAGTACTTC CASSLDLRRGSKSQETQYF
few TRBJ1-2 . TRBV7-2 TGTGCCAGCAGCTTAGCCCTGGGCTACACCTTC CASSLALGYTF
many TRBJ2-6 . TRBV7-9 TGTGCCAGCAGCCCGGGTGGGGGAGCTGGGGCCAACGTCCTGACTTTC CASSPGGGAGANVLTF
. TRBJ2-3 . TRBV15 TGTGCCACCAGCAGAGATACGGGACGGGGCACAGATACGCAGTATTTT CATSRDTGRGTDTQYF
few TRBJ2-7 TRBD1 TRBV7-9 TGTGCCAGCAGCTTAGTGGGACAGGGGGCCTACGAGCAGTACTTC CASSLVGQGAYEQYF
. TRBJ2-7 . TRBV6-6 TGTGCCAGCAGTCCGGTTAGGGGTAACGAGCAGTACTTC CASSPVRGNEQYF
few TRBJ2-7 TRBD1 TRBV28 TGTGCCAGCGAGGACAGGGGAACAAGGGTGGGGATCTTC CASEDRGTRVGIF
few TRBJ2-5 TRBD2 TRBV5-1 TGCGCCAGCCATACTAGCGGCCAGTACCAAGAGACCCAGTACTTC CASHTSGQYQETQYF
. TRBJ1-3 . TRBV12-5 TGTGCTAGTGGTTTGGTAGTTTGGCAGGGATCCTCTGGAAACACCATATATTTT CASGLVVWQGSSGNTIYF
. TRBJ2-3 . TRBV9 TGTGCCAGCAGCGTAGTTGTCTCTGGCGCAGATACGCAGTATTTT CASSVVVSGADTQYF
. TRBJ2-5 TRBD2 TRBV10-3 TGTGCCATCAGTGCGTATAGCGGGGGTCAAGAGACCCAGTACTTC CAISAYSGGQETQYF
few TRBJ2-5 TRBD1 TRBV6-5 TGTGCCAGCAGACACACTGGACAGGGGGAGACCCAGTACTTC CASRHTGQGETQYF
few TRBJ2-1 . TRBV5-1 TGCGCCAGCAGCTTGGGCGGGACTCAGCAGTTCTTC CASSLGGTQQFF
few TRBJ2-4 . TRBV20-1 TGCAGTGCGGAGGGGGTCGAGTATGTCAAAAACATTCAGTACTTC CSAEGVEYVKNIQYF
few TRBJ2-7 TRBD2 TRBV7-9 TGTGCCAGCACCCAGGGTAGCGGGGGTCCTGGCTCCTACGAGCAGTACTTC CASTQGSGGPGSYEQYF
. TRBJ1-6 . TRBV28 TGTGCCAGCAGTTTCCTCTACACTCTTAATTCACCCCTCCACTTT CASSFLYTLNSPLHF
few TRBJ2-1 . TRBV28 TGTGCCAGCAGTTTACAAAGCCATGAGCAGTTCTTC CASSLQSHEQFF
few TRBJ2-1 . TRBV30 TGTGCCTGGAGTGTACCACTCACTGGTAATGAGCAGTTCTTC CAWSVPLTGNEQFF
. TRBJ2-1 TRBD1 TRBV4-2 TGTGCCAGCAGCCATCCGGACAGGGATGGCAATGAGCAGTTCTTC CASSHPDRDGNEQFF
. TRBJ1-2 . TRBV4-3 TGCGCCAGCAGCCAAGTTCAGGGTCCTTATGGCTACACCTTC CASSQVQGPYGYTF
few TRBJ2-5 . TRBV29-1 TGCAGCGGCGTGGGGGGGCGGATTTGGTACTTC CSGVGGRIWYF
. TRBJ2-5 . TRBV7-2 TGTGCCAGCAGCTCCGTGGCTGCCAAAGAGACCCAGTACTTC CASSSVAAKETQYF
. TRBJ2-5 . TRBV4-1 TGCGCCAGCAGCCAAGAGGAGGGCCAGAACCAAGAGACCCAGTACTTC CASSQEEGQNQETQYF
few TRBJ1-4 . TRBV7-6 TGTGCCAGCAGCTTATTCGGGCAGGGTTTAGGTGAAAAACTGTTTTTT CASSLFGQGLGEKLFF
few TRBJ2-1 . TRBV5-4 TGTGCCAGCAGCTTGGTAGGATCCTACAATGAGCAGTTCTTC CASSLVGSYNEQFF
. TRBJ2-1 TRBD2 TRBV20-1 TGCAGTGCTAGACTAGCGGGGACCTACAATGAGCAGTTCTTC CSARLAGTYNEQFF
. TRBJ2-1 TRBD2 TRBV7-3 TGTGCCGGCAGCTTAGCGCCCGGGACTAGCGACTACAATGAGCAGTTCTTC CAGSLAPGTSDYNEQFF
. TRBJ2-1 TRBD2 TRBV20-1 TGCAGTGCTAGAGATCTTGCACTAGCGGGACGCAATGAGCAGTTCTTC CSARDLALAGRNEQFF
. TRBJ1-1 . TRBV2 TGTGCCAGCAGGTCTATAGAAGCTTTCTTT CASRSIEAFF
. TRBJ1-5 . TRBV28 TGTGCCACGTCGCGGGGAAGCAATCAGCCCCAGCATTTT CATSRGSNQPQHF
. TRBJ2-4 . TRBV19 TGTGCCAGTAGTCCAAGGCATAGGGACGGAAACATTCAGTACTTC CASSPRHRDGNIQYF
few TRBJ1-4 . TRBV24-1 TGTGCCACCAGTGACTACCGCAGCGGAGCAACTAATGAAAAACTGTTTTTT CATSDYRSGATNEKLFF
few TRBJ2-5 . TRBV12-3/TRBV12-4 TGTGCCAGCAGTTTAGGTGCGTGGGAGACCCAGTACTTC CASSLGAWETQYF
. TRBJ1-4 . TRBV6-5 TGTGCCAGCAGGATGGACAGTGGGGCGACTGAAAAACTGTTTTTT CASRMDSGATEKLFF
once TRBJ1-4 . TRBV9 TGTGCCAGCAGCGTCAAACAGGAGCGGAGTGAAAAACTGTTTTTT CASSVKQERSEKLFF
. TRBJ2-7 . TRBV3-1 TGTGCCAGCAGCCAAGATAGGACCAGGCAGTACTTC CASSQDRTRQYF
few TRBJ2-5 . TRBV3-1 TGTGCCAGCAGCCAAACCTCGACAGGTACCAAAGAGACCCAGTACTTC CASSQTSTGTKETQYF
. TRBJ2-7 TRBD2 TRBV20-1 TGCAGTGCTAGAGACGCACTAGCGTTATCCTACGAGCAGTACTTC CSARDALALSYEQYF
. TRBJ2-7 . TRBV27 TGTGCCAGCAGTTTATCGCAGACCCTAAGCTACGAGCAGTACTTC CASSLSQTLSYEQYF
few TRBJ1-4 . TRBV27 TGTGCCAGCAGTTTCTCCCGGGGGCTCCTTAATGAAAAACTGTTTTTT CASSFSRGLLNEKLFF
few TRBJ1-2 . TRBV2 TGTGCCAGCAGTACCCAGACCAGGGGTCAACATGGCTACACCTTC CASSTQTRGQHGYTF
. TRBJ1-1 . TRBV7-9 TGTGCCAGCAGCCCCTCGTGGCCCCCAATCACTGAAGCTTTCTTT CASSPSWPPITEAFF
. TRBJ1-2 . TRBV30 TGTGCCTGGAGTGAGGGGAACTATGGCTACACCTTC CAWSEGNYGYTF
. TRBJ2-7 . TRBV20-1 TGCAGTGGGTGGACACTCTCCTACGAGCAGTACTTC CSGWTLSYEQYF
. TRBJ2-5 . TRBV29-1 TGCAGCGTGGAGCCTCCGGGGGAGACCCAGTACTTC CSVEPPGETQYF